This TCR beta chain was found in a study of blood T cell repertoires in COVID-19. V gave up 1 base and J gave up 2 bases; unmatched junction bases: 4. The germline V gene has CDR1 SGHNT and CDR2 YENEEA. There are 17 residues in the CDR3. Profiled with immunoSEQ multiplex PCR; TCRdb holds only in-frame clones, not every one. The table has about 150,000 clones, about 90% seen once. The V and J genes are TRBV11-3 and TRBJ2-5, with 13 bases lining up with TRBD2. The sample was peripheral blood. The source is a middle-aged man with acute or convalescent COVID-19. CDR3 in amino acids: CASSLGRTSGGQETQYF. CDR3 in DNA: TGTGCCAGCAGCTTAGGCCGGACTAGCGGGGGACAAGAGACCCAGTACTTC.